The 27 T cell receptor beta chains reported below all come from one sample, sequenced in a study of T cell changes during pregnancy in multiple sclerosis. The data were produced by immunoSEQ multiplex PCR, yet TCRdb's version contains in-frame clones alone and is incomplete. This sample yields 100,000 to 130,000 clones, of which around 93% are seen a single time; over 0.65% belongs to the top ten. This material consisted of peripheral blood, taken in the third trimester of pregnancy. The receptors come from a female donor in good health, enrolled as a control in a pregnancy study.

The chain uses TRBV6-5 and TRBJ1-5; a weak D match, TRBD1 (5 bases). Germline V gives CDR1 MNHEY, CDR2 SVGAGI. The CDR3 is made up of 14 amino acids. V lost 5 bases to trimming and J lost 8 bases, with 16 bases between them. CDR3 DNA sequence: TGTGCCAGCAGTCAGGCGGGGGGTAGGGAGCCCCAGCATTTT. As protein: CASSQAGGREPQHF.

The chain carries TRBV5-6 and TRBJ1-2; 9 bases map to TRBD1. The germline gives CDR1 SGHDT, CDR2 YYEEEE. With V trimmed by 5 bases and J by 0 bases, 14 bases remained unmatched. This CDR3 contains 18 residues. The CDR3, as DNA: TGTGCCAGCAGGACCTCCAGGGACAGGGCCACTACTAACTATGGCTACACCTTC. Amino acid sequence: CASRTSRDRATTNYGYTF. Filled out from reference TRBV5-6 and TRBJ1-2, the complete variable domain reads DAGVTQSPTHLIKTRGQQVTLRCSPKSGHDTVSWYQQALGQGPQFIFQYYEEEERQRGNFPDRFSGHQFPNYSSELNVNALLLGDSALYLCASRTSRDRATTNYGYTFGSGTRLTVV.

In its sample, this clone was seen once. This chain connects TRBV4-3 to TRBJ1-3; D remains unclear. The CDR3 loop spans 15 amino acids. Trimming left V 0 bases short and J 0 bases short, with 6 bases between. Germline-derived CDR1 and CDR2 are LGHNA and YSLEER. The CDR3 region has the DNA TGCGCCAGCAGCCAAGATACCGGCTCTGGAAACACCATATATTTT. Encoded protein: CASSQDTGSGNTIYF.

In its sample, this clone was seen once. The CDR3 protein is CAISEVSDNSPLHF. In nucleotides, the CDR3 is TGTGCCATCAGTGAGGTTTCGGATAATTCACCCCTCCACTTT. The V gene is TRBV10-3, the J gene TRBJ1-6, with D uncertain. Trimming stripped 2 bases from V and 5 bases from J, with 7 bases between. The CDR3 has 14 amino acids. Looked up from germline, CDR1 is ENHRY and CDR2 is SYGVKD.

V and J are TRBV29-1 and TRBJ1-2; 8 bases map to TRBD1. Germline V gene data show CDR1 as SQVTM and CDR2 as ANQGSEA. The V and J ends lost 5 bases and 3 bases, in that order; junction bases with no gene match: 5. This CDR3 region has 13 residues. Written as DNA, the CDR3 is TGCAGCGTTCCGGACAGGGCGGACTATGGCTACACCTTC. Translating gives CSVPDRADYGYTF.

The rearrangement links TRBV5-4 to TRBJ1-1; 7 bases map to TRBD1. This CDR3 has 17 amino acids. Germline V lookup: CDR1 SGHNT, CDR2 YYREEE (reference sequence). After removal of 0 bases from V and 4 bases from J, the junction contained 12 bases not matched to a gene. CDR3 nucleotide sequence: TGTGCCAGCAGCTTGGGGGACAGACAACGGTTTGGCACTGAAGCTTTCTTT. Translating gives CASSLGDRQRFGTEAFF.

This chain uses TRBV6-6 with TRBJ1-5; D is perhaps TRBD1 (6 bases). CDR1 and CDR2 (germline): MNHNY, SVGAGI (reference sequence). CDR3 size: 13 residues. V was cut by 2 bases and J by 6 bases, with 8 bases left in between. The CDR3 region has the DNA TGTGCCAGCAGTTACATGGGGGCTCAGCCCCAGCATTTT. Translation gives CASSYMGAQPQHF.

The chain joins TRBV7-6 to TRBJ2-1; TRBD1 matches at 7 bases. Germline V lookup: CDR1 SGHVS, CDR2 FNYEAQ. V lost 3 bases, J lost 7 bases, and 9 bases stayed unmatched. The CDR3 is 15 residues long. The CDR3 loop reads CASSLSLGQTNEQFF. CDR3 DNA sequence: TGTGCCAGCAGCTTGAGTTTGGGACAGACTAATGAGCAGTTCTTC.

This clone was seen just once. The V and J genes are TRBV7-6 and TRBJ1-3; 8 positions match TRBD1. Germline V CDR1 and CDR2: SGHVS, FNYEAQ. Trimming cost V 5 bases and J 0 bases; bases outside gene matches: 9. The CDR3 sequence is 17 residues long. Written as DNA, the CDR3 is TGTGCCAGCAGCAATCACCCAGGGGGCAACTCTGGAAACACCATATATTTT. Translated: CASSNHPGGNSGNTIYF.

The chain recombines TRBV2 with TRBJ2-4, with TRBD1 identical over 7 bases. The CDR3 is made up of 13 amino acids. Germline CDR1 SNHLY, CDR2 FYNNEI. Trimming cost V 7 bases and J 9 bases; bases outside gene matches: 9. CDR3 protein: CASTRQGLGIQYF. DNA of the CDR3: TGTGCCAGCACCAGACAGGGTCTTGGCATTCAGTACTTC.

The chain links TRBV29-1 to TRBJ1-1; D is unresolved. The CDR3 is 11 amino acids. The V and J ends lost 4 bases and 11 bases respectively, with 14 bases between them. Per the germline V gene, CDR1 is SQVTM and CDR2 is ANQGSEA. The CDR3 here is CSVVTTFQAFF. The CDR3 nucleotides read TGCAGCGTTGTAACTACATTTCAGGCTTTCTTT.

The chain recombines TRBV7-9 with TRBJ2-1; possible D gene TRBD2, 6 bases. Germline CDR1 and CDR2: SEHNR and FQNEAQ (reference sequence). The CDR3 extends over 12 amino acids. Trimming cost V 5 bases and J 9 bases, with 11 bases left between them. The CDR3 here is CASSPGVGEQFF. The CDR3 coding sequence is TGTGCCAGCAGCCCGGGGGTTGGTGAGCAGTTCTTC.

This chain connects TRBV7-2 to TRBJ1-1; 7 bases line up with TRBD1. V shed 0 bases and J 11 bases; nucleotides not matched to a gene: 15. Germline V CDR1 and CDR2: SGHTA, FQGNSA. CDR3 length: 16 residues. CDR3 in DNA: TGTGCCAGCAGCTTAGCGGGGGACAGAGTAAGAGGAGTGGCTTTCTTT. Translating it yields CASSLAGDRVRGVAFF. Based on the CDR3 plus reference TRBV7-2 and TRBJ1-1, the full variable domain is GAGVSQSPSNKVTEKGKDVELRCDPISGHTALYWYRQSLGQGLEFLIYFQGNSAPDKSGLPSDRFSAERTGGSVSTLTIQRTQQEDSAVYLCASSLAGDRVRGVAFFGQGTRLTVV.

The rearrangement links TRBV12-5 to TRBJ1-1; the match to TRBD1 covers 9 bases. The germline gives CDR1 LGHNT, CDR2 FRNRAP. The CDR3 has 15 amino acids. The V and J ends lost 1 base and 3 bases, in that order; junction bases with no gene match: 3. CDR3 protein: CASGLGDREDTEAFF. The CDR3 DNA reads as TGTGCTAGTGGTTTGGGGGACAGGGAGGACACTGAAGCTTTCTTT.

The chain combines TRBV27 with TRBJ2-7, with 8 bases aligning to TRBD1. The CDR3 runs 13 residues. The V and J ends lost 5 bases and 7 bases, in that order; junction bases with no gene match: 7. Germline V CDR1 and CDR2: MNHEY, SMNVEV (reference sequence). The CDR3 loop reads CASSIGTGWEQYF. CDR3 nucleotides: TGTGCCAGCAGTATCGGGACAGGTTGGGAGCAGTACTTC.

This clone was seen just once. The chain links TRBV2 to TRBJ2-5; TRBD2 matches at 7 bases. The junction had 6 bases not matched to a gene; V was cut back by 4 bases and J by 4 bases. Germline loops: CDR1 SNHLY, CDR2 FYNNEI. The CDR3 has 14 residues. CDR3 region: CASSAGLTRETQYF. As DNA, the CDR3 is TGTGCCAGCAGTGCGGGACTAACTAGAGAGACCCAGTACTTC.

The chain couples TRBV19 to TRBJ1-5; D is possibly TRBD1 (6 bases). V was clipped by 4 bases and J by 0 bases, with 16 bases between them. Germline V gene lookup returns CDR1 LNHDA and CDR2 SQIVND (reference sequence). The CDR3 contains 17 residues. CDR3 coding DNA: TGTGCCAGTAGTACGTCCCAGGGGCGCTATAGCAATCAGCCCCAGCATTTT. Translated, it gives CASSTSQGRYSNQPQHF.

This sequence joins TRBV4-3 and TRBJ2-3, with 8 bases aligning to TRBD1. The CDR3 totals 15 residues. In germline, CDR1 is LGHNA, CDR2 YSLEER. The V segment lost 3 bases and the J segment 4 bases; nucleotides outside the gene matches: 6. CDR3 sequence: CASSQVQGAADTQYF. DNA for the CDR3: TGCGCCAGCAGCCAGGTCCAGGGGGCCGCAGATACGCAGTATTTT.

This clone was counted a single time. The rearrangement uses TRBV27 and TRBJ1-5; no firm D call. Germline values: CDR1 MNHEY, CDR2 SMNVEV (reference sequence). This CDR3 contains 14 residues. Trimming stripped 6 bases from V and 2 bases from J, with 11 bases between. CDR3 DNA sequence: TGTGCCAGCAGGGCGGGAGTCGGCAATCAGCCCCAGCATTTT. Translated, it gives CASRAGVGNQPQHF.

The gene calls are TRBV6-5 and TRBJ2-5; possible D gene TRBD2, 6 bases. In germline, CDR1 is MNHEY, CDR2 SVGAGI. V was cut by 4 bases and J by 4 bases, with 10 bases left in between. CDR3 length: 13 amino acids. In nucleotides, the CDR3 is TGTGCCAGCAGTTCGGGGGTTAGAGAGACCCAGTACTTC. This translates into CASSSGVRETQYF.

This chain links TRBV19 with TRBJ2-3; maybe TRBD1 (6 bases). Germline CDR1 and CDR2: LNHDA and SQIVND (reference sequence). CDR3 length: 12 amino acids. With 7 bases removed from V and 5 bases from J, the gap between germline ends came to 10 bases. The CDR3 loop reads CASTSQGDTQYF. The DNA of the CDR3 is TGTGCCAGTACGTCACAGGGAGATACGCAGTATTTT.

The rearrangement uses TRBV5-4 and TRBJ2-5; 8 bases map to TRBD2. The ends lost 4 bases at V and 1 base at J; junction bases unmatched: 9. Germline V gives CDR1 SGHNT, CDR2 YYREEE (reference sequence). The CDR3 length is 16 residues. The CDR3 sequence is CASSPDAGGTQETQYF. The CDR3 nucleotides are TGTGCCAGCAGCCCTGACGCGGGGGGAACCCAAGAGACCCAGTACTTC.

The chain recombines TRBV29-1 with TRBJ2-1, with 10 nucleotides matching TRBD1. With 2 bases clipped from V and 3 bases from J, the junction kept 4 bases outside the gene matches. The CDR3 has 15 amino acids. Per germline, CDR1 SQVTM and CDR2 ANQGSEA. The CDR3 DNA sequence: TGCAGCGTTGAAAGGCGGGACAGGGGCTACAATGAGCAGTTCTTC. Encoded protein: CSVERRDRGYNEQFF.

The rearrangement links TRBV5-5 to TRBJ2-1, with D unresolved. The germline CDR1 and CDR2 sequences are SGHKS and YYEKEE (reference sequence). The CDR3 is 16 residues long. The ends were cut back, 1 base at V and 2 bases at J, with 13 bases in the middle. The CDR3: CASSLFLDSTYNEQFF. For the CDR3, the DNA is TGTGCCAGCAGCTTGTTTTTAGACTCCACCTACAATGAGCAGTTCTTC.

The rearrangement joins TRBV19 to TRBJ2-7, with TRBD1 matching over 9 bases. The CDR3 contains 14 residues. Germline loops: CDR1 LNHDA, CDR2 SQIVND (reference sequence). With 3 bases clipped from V and 2 bases from J, the junction kept 2 bases outside the gene matches. CDR3: CASSIGTGTYEQYF. The DNA of the CDR3 is TGTGCCAGTAGTATTGGGACAGGGACCTACGAGCAGTACTTC.

The gene calls are TRBV7-2 and TRBJ1-4; TRBD1 agrees at 7 bases. The CDR3 extends over 14 amino acids. Germline CDR1 is SGHTA and CDR2 is FQGNSA. V dropped 4 bases and J dropped 7; count of bases not matched to a gene: 6. The CDR3 is CASSSTGAGEKLFF. Written as DNA, the CDR3 is TGTGCCAGCAGCTCAACAGGGGCAGGTGAAAAACTGTTTTTT.

The V call is TRBV5-6, the J call TRBJ2-1; D gene uncertain. The V and J ends lost 0 bases and 1 base respectively, with 8 bases between them. The germline CDR1 and CDR2 sequences are SGHDT and YYEEEE. The CDR3 contains 15 residues. CDR3: CASSLGAGSYNEQFF. CDR3 DNA sequence: TGTGCCAGCAGCTTGGGGGCAGGATCCTACAATGAGCAGTTCTTC.